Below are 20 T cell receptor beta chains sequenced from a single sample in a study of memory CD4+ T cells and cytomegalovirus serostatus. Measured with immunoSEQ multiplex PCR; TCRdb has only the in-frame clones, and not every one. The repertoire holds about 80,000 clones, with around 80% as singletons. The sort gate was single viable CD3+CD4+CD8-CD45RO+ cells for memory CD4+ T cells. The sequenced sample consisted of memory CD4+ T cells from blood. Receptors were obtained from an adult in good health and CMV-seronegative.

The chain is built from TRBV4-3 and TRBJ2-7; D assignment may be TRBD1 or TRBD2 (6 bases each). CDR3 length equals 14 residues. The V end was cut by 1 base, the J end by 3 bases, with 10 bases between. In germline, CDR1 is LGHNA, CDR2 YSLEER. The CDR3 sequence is CASSQGEGGYEQYF. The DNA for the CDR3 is TGCGCCAGCAGCCAAGGTGAGGGGGGCTACGAGCAGTACTTC.

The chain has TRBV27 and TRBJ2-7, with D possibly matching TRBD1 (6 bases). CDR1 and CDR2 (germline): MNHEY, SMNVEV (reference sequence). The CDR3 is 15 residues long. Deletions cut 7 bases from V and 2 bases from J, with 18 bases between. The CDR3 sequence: CASKGVGTYTYEQYF. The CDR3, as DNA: TGTGCCAGCAAAGGGGTCGGGACATATACCTACGAGCAGTACTTC.

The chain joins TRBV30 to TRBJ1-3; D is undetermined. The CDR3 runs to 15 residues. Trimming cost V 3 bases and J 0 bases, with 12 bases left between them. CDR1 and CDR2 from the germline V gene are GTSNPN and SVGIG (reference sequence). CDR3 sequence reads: CAWRRMAFSGNTIYF. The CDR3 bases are TGTGCCTGGAGACGTATGGCCTTCTCTGGAAACACCATATATTTT.

CDR3 protein: CASSRQGEGGQPQHF. The CDR3 bases are TGTGCCAGTAGTAGACAGGGGGAGGGAGGTCAGCCCCAGCATTTT. The J gene is TRBJ1-5, the V gene TRBV19; TRBD1 agrees at 9 bases. Germline CDR1 and CDR2: LNHDA and SQIVND (reference sequence). The V segment lost 4 bases and the J segment 6 bases; nucleotides outside the gene matches: 7. The CDR3 is made up of 15 amino acids.

This chain's CDR3 is CAITQTGGTEAFF. For the CDR3, the DNA is TGTGCCATCACCCAGACAGGGGGCACTGAAGCTTTCTTT. This sequence joins TRBV10-3 and TRBJ1-1; 9 nucleotides match TRBD1. Germline V CDR1 and CDR2: ENHRY, SYGVKD. The CDR3 sequence is 13 residues long. Unmatched junction bases numbered 4, after V lost 7 bases and J lost 4 bases.

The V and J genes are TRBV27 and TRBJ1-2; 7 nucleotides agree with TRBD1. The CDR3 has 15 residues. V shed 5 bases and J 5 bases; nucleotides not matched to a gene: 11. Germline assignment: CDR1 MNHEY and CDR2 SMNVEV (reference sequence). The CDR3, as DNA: TGTGCCAGCAGTCCCAATCGACAGGGCCAGTATGGCTACACCTTC. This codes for CASSPNRQGQYGYTF.

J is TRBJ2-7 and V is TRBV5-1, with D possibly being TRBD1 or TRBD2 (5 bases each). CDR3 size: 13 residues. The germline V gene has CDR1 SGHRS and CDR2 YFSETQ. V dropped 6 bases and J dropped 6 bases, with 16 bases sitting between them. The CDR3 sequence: CASTLWGSSEQYF. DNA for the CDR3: TGCGCCAGCACCCTATGGGGGTCCAGCGAGCAGTACTTC.

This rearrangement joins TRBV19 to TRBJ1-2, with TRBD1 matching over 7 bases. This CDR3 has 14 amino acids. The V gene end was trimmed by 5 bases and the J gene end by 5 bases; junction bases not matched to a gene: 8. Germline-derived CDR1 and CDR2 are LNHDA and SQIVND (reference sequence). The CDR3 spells CASSPGQIQYGYTF. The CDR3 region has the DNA TGTGCCAGTAGTCCGGGACAGATCCAGTATGGCTACACCTTC.

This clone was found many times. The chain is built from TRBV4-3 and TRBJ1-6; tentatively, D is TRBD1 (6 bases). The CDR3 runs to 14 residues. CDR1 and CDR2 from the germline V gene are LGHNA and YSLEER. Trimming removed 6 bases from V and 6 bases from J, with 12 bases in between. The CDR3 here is CASSQTGVNSPLHF. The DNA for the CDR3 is TGCGCCAGCAGTCAGACAGGAGTTAATTCACCCCTCCACTTT.

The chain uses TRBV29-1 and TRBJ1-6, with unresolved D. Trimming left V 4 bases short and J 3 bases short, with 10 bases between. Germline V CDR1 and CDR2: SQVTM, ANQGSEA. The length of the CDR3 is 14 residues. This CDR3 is CSVGAAIYNSPLHF. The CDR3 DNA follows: TGCAGCGTTGGTGCAGCTATCTATAATTCACCCCTCCACTTT.

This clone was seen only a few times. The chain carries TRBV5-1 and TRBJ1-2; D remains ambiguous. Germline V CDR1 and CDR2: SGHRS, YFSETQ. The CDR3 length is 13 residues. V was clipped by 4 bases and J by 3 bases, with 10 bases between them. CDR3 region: CASSPSGDYGYTF. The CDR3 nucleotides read TGCGCCAGCAGCCCGAGTGGGGACTATGGCTACACCTTC.

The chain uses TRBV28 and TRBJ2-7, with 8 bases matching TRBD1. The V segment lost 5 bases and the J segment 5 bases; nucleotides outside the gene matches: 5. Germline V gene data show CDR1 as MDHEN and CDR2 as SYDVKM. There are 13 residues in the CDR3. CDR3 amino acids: CASSTAGGDEQYF. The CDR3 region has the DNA TGTGCCAGCAGTACAGCAGGGGGCGACGAGCAGTACTTC.

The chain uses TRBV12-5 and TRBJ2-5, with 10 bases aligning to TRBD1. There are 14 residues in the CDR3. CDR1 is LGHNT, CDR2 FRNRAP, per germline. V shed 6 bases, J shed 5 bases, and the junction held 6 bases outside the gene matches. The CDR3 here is CASGPGQGWETQYF. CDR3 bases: TGTGCTAGTGGCCCGGGACAGGGGTGGGAGACCCAGTACTTC.

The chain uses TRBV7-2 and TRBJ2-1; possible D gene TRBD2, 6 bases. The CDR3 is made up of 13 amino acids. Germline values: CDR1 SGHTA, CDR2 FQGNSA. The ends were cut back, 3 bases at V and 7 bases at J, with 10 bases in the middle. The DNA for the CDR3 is TGTGCCAGCAGCTTCCCGGGGGTTAATGAGCAGTTCTTC. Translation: CASSFPGVNEQFF.

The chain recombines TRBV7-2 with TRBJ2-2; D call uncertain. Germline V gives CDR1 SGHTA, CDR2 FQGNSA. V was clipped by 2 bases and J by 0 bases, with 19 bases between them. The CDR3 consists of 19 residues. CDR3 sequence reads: CASSLKWNSPGTNTGELFF. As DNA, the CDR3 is TGTGCCAGCAGCTTAAAGTGGAACTCTCCCGGAACGAACACCGGGGAGCTGTTTTTT.

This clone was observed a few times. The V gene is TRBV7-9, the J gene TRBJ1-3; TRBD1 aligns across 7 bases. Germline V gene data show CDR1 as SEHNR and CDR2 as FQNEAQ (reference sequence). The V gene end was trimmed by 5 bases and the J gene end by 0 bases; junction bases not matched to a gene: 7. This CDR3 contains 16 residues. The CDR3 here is CASSERQGSSGNTIYF. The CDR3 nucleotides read TGTGCCAGCAGCGAGAGACAGGGTTCCTCTGGAAACACCATATATTTT.

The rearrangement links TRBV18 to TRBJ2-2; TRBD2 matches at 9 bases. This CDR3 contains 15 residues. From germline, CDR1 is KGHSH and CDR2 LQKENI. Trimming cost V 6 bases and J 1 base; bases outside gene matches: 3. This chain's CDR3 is CASSLTSGNTGELFF. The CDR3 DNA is TGTGCCAGCTCGTTGACTAGCGGGAACACCGGGGAGCTGTTTTTT.

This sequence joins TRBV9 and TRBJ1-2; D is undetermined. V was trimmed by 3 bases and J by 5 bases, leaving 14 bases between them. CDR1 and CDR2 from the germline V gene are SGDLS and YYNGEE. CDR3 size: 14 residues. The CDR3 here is CASSADRNLYGYTF. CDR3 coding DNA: TGTGCCAGCAGCGCGGACCGGAATCTTTATGGCTACACCTTC.

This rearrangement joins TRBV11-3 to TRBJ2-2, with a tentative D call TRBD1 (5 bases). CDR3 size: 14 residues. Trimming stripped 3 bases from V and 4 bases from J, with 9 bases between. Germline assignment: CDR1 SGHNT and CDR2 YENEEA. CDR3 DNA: TGTGCCAGCAGCTTCCAACAGGCCACCGGGGAGCTGTTTTTT. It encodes CASSFQQATGELFF.

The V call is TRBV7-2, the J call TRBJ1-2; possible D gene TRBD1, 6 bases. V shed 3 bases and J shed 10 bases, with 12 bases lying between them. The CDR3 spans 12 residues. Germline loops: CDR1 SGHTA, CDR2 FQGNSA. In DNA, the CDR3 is TGTGCCAGCAGCTTCTCCCGACAGGACTACACCTTC. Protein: CASSFSRQDYTF.